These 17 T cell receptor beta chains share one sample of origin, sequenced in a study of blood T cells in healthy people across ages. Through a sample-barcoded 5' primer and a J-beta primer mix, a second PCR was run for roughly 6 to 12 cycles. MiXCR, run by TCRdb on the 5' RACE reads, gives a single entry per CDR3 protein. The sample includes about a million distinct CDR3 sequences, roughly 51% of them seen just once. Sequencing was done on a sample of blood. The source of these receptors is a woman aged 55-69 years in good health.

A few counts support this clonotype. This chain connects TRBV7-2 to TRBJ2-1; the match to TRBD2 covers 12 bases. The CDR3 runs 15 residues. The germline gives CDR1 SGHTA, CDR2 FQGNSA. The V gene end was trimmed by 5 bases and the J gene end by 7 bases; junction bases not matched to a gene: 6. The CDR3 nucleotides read TGTGCCAGCAGCACGGGACTAGCGGGTGTAAATGAGCAGTTCTTC. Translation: CASSTGLAGVNEQFF.

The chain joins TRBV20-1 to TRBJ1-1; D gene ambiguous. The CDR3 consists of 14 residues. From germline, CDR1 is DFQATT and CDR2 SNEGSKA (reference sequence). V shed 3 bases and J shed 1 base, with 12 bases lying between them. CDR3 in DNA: TGCAGTGCTAGGGAAGGACTGAGGAACACTGAAGCTTTCTTT. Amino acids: CSAREGLRNTEAFF.

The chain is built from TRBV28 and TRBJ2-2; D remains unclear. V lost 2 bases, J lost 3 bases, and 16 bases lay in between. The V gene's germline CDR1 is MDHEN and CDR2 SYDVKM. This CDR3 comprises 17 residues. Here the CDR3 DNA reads TGTGCCAGCAGTTTAATCCGGCCGGATAGGGACACCGGGGAGCTGTTTTTT. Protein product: CASSLIRPDRDTGELFF.

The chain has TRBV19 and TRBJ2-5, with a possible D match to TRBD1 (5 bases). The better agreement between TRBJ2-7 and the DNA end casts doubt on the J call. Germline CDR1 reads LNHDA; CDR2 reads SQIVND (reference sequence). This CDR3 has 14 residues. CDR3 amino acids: CASSLQGPVGEQYF. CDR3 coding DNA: TGTGCCAGTAGCCTCCAGGGTCCCGTCGGCGAGCAGTACTTC.

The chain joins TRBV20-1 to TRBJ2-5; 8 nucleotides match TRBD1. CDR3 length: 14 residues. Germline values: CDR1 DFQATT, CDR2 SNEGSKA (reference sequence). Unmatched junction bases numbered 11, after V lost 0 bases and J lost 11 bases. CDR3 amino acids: CSARDPTGGDEQYF. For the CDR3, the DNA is TGCAGTGCTAGAGATCCCACAGGGGGTGATGAGCAGTACTTC.

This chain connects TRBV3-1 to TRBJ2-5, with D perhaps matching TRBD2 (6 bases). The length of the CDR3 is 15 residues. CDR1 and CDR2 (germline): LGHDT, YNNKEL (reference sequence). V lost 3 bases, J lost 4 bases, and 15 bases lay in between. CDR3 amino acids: CASSQIGSRSETQYF. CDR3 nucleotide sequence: TGTGCCAGCAGCCAGATCGGGAGTAGGTCAGAGACCCAGTACTTC.

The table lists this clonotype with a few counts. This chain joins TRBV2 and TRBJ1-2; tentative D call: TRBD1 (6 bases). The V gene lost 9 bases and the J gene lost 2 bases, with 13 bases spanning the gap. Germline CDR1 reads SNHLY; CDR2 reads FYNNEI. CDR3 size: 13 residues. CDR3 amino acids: CARTSDSNYGYTF. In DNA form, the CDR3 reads TGTGCCAGAACCTCGGACAGCAACTATGGCTACACCTTC.

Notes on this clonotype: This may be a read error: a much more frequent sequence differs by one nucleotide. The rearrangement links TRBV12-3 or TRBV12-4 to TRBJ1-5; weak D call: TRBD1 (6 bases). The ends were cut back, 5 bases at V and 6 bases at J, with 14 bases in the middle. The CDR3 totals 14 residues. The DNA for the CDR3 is TGTGCCAGCAGTGCCGCGCAGGGGTTTCAGCCCCAGCATTTT. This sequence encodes CASSAAQGFQPQHF.

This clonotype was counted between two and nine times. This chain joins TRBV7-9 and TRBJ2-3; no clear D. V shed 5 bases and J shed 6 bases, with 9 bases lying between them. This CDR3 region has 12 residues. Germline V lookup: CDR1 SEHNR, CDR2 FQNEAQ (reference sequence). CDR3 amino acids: CASSLSQDTQYF. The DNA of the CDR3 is TGTGCCAGCAGCCTATCCCAGGATACGCAGTATTTT.

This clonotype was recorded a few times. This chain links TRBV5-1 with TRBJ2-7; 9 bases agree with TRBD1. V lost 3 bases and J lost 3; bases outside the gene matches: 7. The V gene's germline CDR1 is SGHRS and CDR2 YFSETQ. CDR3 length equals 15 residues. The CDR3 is CASSSGTGRNYEQYF. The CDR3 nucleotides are TGCGCCAGCAGCTCAGGGACAGGGAGAAACTACGAGCAGTACTTC.

CDR3 nucleotide sequence: TGTGCCAGCAGTTTCAGTCTACCGGACAGGCTCTACGAGCAGTACTTC. It encodes CASSFSLPDRLYEQYF. V usage is TRBV12-3 or TRBV12-4 and J usage is TRBJ2-7, with 7 positions matching TRBD1. This CDR3 has 16 residues. Trimming removed 3 bases from V and 3 bases from J; junction bases left unmatched: 11.

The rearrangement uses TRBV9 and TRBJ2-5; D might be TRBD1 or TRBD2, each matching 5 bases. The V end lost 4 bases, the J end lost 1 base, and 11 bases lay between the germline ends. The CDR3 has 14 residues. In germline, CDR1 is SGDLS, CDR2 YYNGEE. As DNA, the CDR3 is TGTGCCAGCAGCAGACAGCGGAGCCAAGAGACCCAGTACTTC. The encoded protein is CASSRQRSQETQYF. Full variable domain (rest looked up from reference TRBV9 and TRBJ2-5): DSGVTQTPKHLITATGQRVTLRCSPRSGDLSVYWYQQSLDQGLQFLIQYYNGEERAKGNILERFSAQQFPDLHSELNLSSLELGDSALYFCASSRQRSQETQYFGPGTRLLVL.

This chain's CDR3 is CASSQGASGDLAGYNEQFF. The CDR3 DNA reads TGTGCCAGCAGCCAAGGGGCTAGCGGGGACCTCGCAGGCTACAATGAGCAGTTCTTC. This sequence joins TRBV4-2 and TRBJ2-1, with TRBD2 identical over 9 bases. The V and J ends lost 1 base and 3 bases, in that order; junction bases with no gene match: 13. Germline loops: CDR1 LGHNA, CDR2 YNFKEQ. The CDR3 sequence is 19 residues long.

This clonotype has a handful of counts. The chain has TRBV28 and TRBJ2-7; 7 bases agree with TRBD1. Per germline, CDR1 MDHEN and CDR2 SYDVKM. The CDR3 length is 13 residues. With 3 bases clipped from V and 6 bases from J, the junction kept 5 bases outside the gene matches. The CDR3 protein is CASSFVDRSEQYF. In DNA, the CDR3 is TGTGCCAGCAGTTTTGTGGACAGGAGCGAGCAGTACTTC.

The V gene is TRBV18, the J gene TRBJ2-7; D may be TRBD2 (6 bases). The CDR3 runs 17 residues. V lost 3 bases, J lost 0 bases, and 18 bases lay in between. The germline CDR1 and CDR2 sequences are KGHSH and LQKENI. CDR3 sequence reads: CASSPSVGSVSSYEQYF. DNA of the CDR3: TGTGCCAGCTCACCCTCGGTCGGGAGCGTTAGCTCCTACGAGCAGTACTTC.

The CDR3 bases are TGTGCCAGCACCGACCCGGGACAGGGAGATGGTAATCAGCCCCAGCATTTT. It specifies CASTDPGQGDGNQPQHF. This chain links TRBV6-2 or TRBV6-3 with TRBJ1-5; 9 positions match TRBD1. CDR3 length: 17 residues. Germline V gene sequence: CDR1 MNHEY, CDR2 SVGEGT. The junction had 14 bases not matched to a gene; V was cut back by 7 bases and J by 4 bases.

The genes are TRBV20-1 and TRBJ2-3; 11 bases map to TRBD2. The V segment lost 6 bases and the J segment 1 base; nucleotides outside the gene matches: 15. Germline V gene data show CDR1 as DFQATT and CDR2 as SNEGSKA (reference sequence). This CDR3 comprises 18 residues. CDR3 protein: CSAPFGLAGAPGTDTQYF. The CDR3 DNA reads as TGCAGTGCCCCTTTCGGACTAGCGGGTGCACCGGGCACAGATACGCAGTATTTT.